The 11 T cell receptor beta chains below were found in one sample sequenced in a study of blood T cell dynamics during melanoma immunotherapy. Time point in this sample: week 3, after first cycle of checkpoint inhibitor. The protocol was immunoSEQ multiplex PCR, while the TCRdb copy is restricted to in-frame clones and leaves out a portion. The profile covers several thousand clones, with roughly 86% appearing a single time and approximately 28% taken by the ten largest. The sample consisted of blood, taken from a patient treated with checkpoint blockade. The source of these receptors is a human donor with melanoma.

V gene TRBV6-6 combines with J gene TRBJ2-1; D remains unclear. This CDR3 has 12 amino acids. CDR1 is MNHNY and CDR2 is SVGAGI in the germline V gene (reference sequence). V was cut by 5 bases and J by 15 bases, with 17 bases left in between. The CDR3 bases are TGTGCCAGCAGTCCCCCCGGGCTCGTGCCGTTCTTC. Translating gives CASSPPGLVPFF.

The chain uses TRBV19 and TRBJ1-5; D is perhaps TRBD1 (5 bases). The CDR3 is made up of 15 amino acids. Trimming shortened V by 4 bases and J by 6 bases, and 16 bases separated the two germline ends. Germline CDR1 reads LNHDA; CDR2 reads SQIVND (reference sequence). The CDR3 coding sequence is TGTGCCAGTAGTACTTTCCGTGGCAGGGCTCAGCCCCAGCATTTT. It codes for CASSTFRGRAQPQHF. The whole variable domain, remainder taken from reference TRBV19 and TRBJ1-5, is DGGITQSPKYLFRKEGQNVTLSCEQNLNHDAMYWYRQDPGQGLRLIYYSQIVNDFQKGDIAEGYSVSREKKESFPLTVTSAQKNPTAFYLCASSTFRGRAQPQHFGDGTRLSIL.

This sequence joins TRBV9 and TRBJ2-2, with D possibly TRBD1 on 6 matching bases. The germline V and J ends were trimmed by 5 bases and 3 bases, with 8 bases remaining between them. Germline V gives CDR1 SGDLS, CDR2 YYNGEE. CDR3 length: 13 amino acids. CDR3 sequence: CASRRQDTGELFF. CDR3 nucleotides: TGTGCCAGCAGAAGACAGGACACCGGGGAGCTGTTTTTT.

J is TRBJ1-1 and V is TRBV7-9; D remains unclear. Germline CDR1 is SEHNR and CDR2 is FQNEAQ (reference sequence). Trimming removed 3 bases from V and 1 base from J, with 6 bases in between. The CDR3 loop spans 13 amino acids. Written as DNA, the CDR3 is TGTGCCAGCAGCTTTCTAGCGAACACTGAAGCTTTCTTT. This codes for CASSFLANTEAFF.

The CDR3 protein is CASSLDPAGTQETQYF. In DNA form, the CDR3 reads TGCGCCAGCAGCTTGGATCCAGCTGGGACACAAGAGACCCAGTACTTC. The J gene is TRBJ2-5, the V gene TRBV5-1, with TRBD1 as a possible D gene (6 bases). The CDR3 has 16 residues. In germline, CDR1 is SGHRS, CDR2 YFSETQ. With 0 bases removed from V and 2 bases from J, the gap between germline ends came to 14 bases.

This chain connects TRBV7-2 to TRBJ2-7; 9 bases fit TRBD2. Germline lookup yields CDR1 SGHTA and CDR2 FQGNSA. The CDR3 totals 14 residues. Trimming cost V 3 bases and J 3 bases; bases outside gene matches: 3. CDR3 in DNA: TGTGCCAGCAGCTTGGCTAGCGGGAACTACGAGCAGTACTTC. It yields the protein CASSLASGNYEQYF.

This sequence joins TRBV5-5 and TRBJ1-3; a weak D match, TRBD1 (6 bases). V was trimmed by 4 bases and J by 0 bases, leaving 14 bases between them. This CDR3 is built from 16 residues. Germline assignment: CDR1 SGHKS and CDR2 YYEKEE (reference sequence). Here the CDR3 DNA reads TGTGCCAGCAGCGCCCGGGACACCTACTCTGGAAACACCATATATTTT. This translates into CASSARDTYSGNTIYF. Supplemented by reference TRBV5-5 and TRBJ1-3, the full variable domain reads DAGVTQSPTHLIKTRGQQVTLRCSPISGHKSVSWYQQVLGQGPQFIFQYYEKEERGRGNFPDRFSARQFPNYSSELNVNALLLGDSALYLCASSARDTYSGNTIYFGEGSWLTVV.

This chain links TRBV7-3 with TRBJ1-6; D is uncertain. V shed 4 bases and J shed 6 bases, with 10 bases lying between them. CDR3 length: 14 residues. In germline, CDR1 is SGHTA, CDR2 FQGTGA. CDR3 amino acids: CASSSVGRNSPLHF. The CDR3 bases are TGTGCCAGCAGCTCAGTCGGTCGTAATTCACCCCTCCACTTT.

This chain connects TRBV6-5 to TRBJ1-2; 8 positions agree with TRBD1. The CDR3 runs to 14 residues. V lost 3 bases and J lost 8; bases outside the gene matches: 8. Per the germline V gene, CDR1 is MNHEY and CDR2 is SVGAGI. This CDR3 is CASSYRDRMGGYTF. As DNA, the CDR3 is TGTGCCAGCAGTTATCGGGACAGGATGGGCGGCTACACCTTC.

The genes are TRBV6-5 and TRBJ2-7, with 8 positions matching TRBD2. This CDR3 is built from 15 residues. The germline CDR1 and CDR2 sequences are MNHEY and SVGAGI. J lost 3 bases, V lost 2 bases, and 6 bases had no gene match. In DNA form, the CDR3 reads TGTGCCAGCAGTTACGGGAGCGGGAGTGGCTACGAGCAGTACTTC. Protein product: CASSYGSGSGYEQYF.

The J gene is TRBJ1-4, the V gene TRBV5-1; 11 bases are a match to TRBD1. CDR3 length: 14 amino acids. CDR1 SGHRS and CDR2 YFSETQ come from the germline V gene. J lost 7 bases, V lost 4 bases, and 3 bases had no gene match. The CDR3, as DNA: TGCGCCAGCAGCCTGGGGACAGGGGGTGAAAAACTGTTTTTT. It codes for CASSLGTGGEKLFF.